Below, 2 T cell receptor beta chains from the same sample are listed, as sequenced in a study of CD8+ T cells in alopecia areata. Noted treatment: oral pan-JAK inhibitor, 5-10 mg twice daily. After isolation, RNA underwent reverse transcription to generate cDNA as the sequencing template. Repertoires were generated with immunoSEQ multiplex PCR, while TCRdb's copy carries only in-frame clones and drops some. Counted here are approximately 210,000 clones, around 66% occurring once; the ten biggest clones make up approximately 1.2%. The sequencing used CD4+ T cells sorted from blood, collected between weeks 44 and 45, from a patient treated with tofacitinib. These receptors all come from a human donor with alopecia areata.

This chain uses TRBV11-2 with TRBJ1-2, with unresolved D. This CDR3 is 15 amino acids long. Germline CDR1 and CDR2: SGHAT and FQNNGV. With 2 bases removed from V and 7 bases from J, the gap between germline ends came to 17 bases. CDR3 nucleotide sequence: TGTGCCAGCAGCTTAACGGTCAGCCCGGCGGGTGGCTACACCTTC. Amino acids: CASSLTVSPAGGYTF.

The chain recombines TRBV11-3 with TRBJ2-3; 9 bases line up with TRBD2. With V trimmed by 4 bases and J by 7 bases, 0 bases remained unmatched. The CDR3 runs to 12 residues. Germline CDR1 reads SGHNT; CDR2 reads YENEEA. Here the CDR3 reads CASSSSGNTQYF. The CDR3 DNA follows: TGTGCCAGCAGCTCTAGCGGGAATACGCAGTATTTT. Drawing the rest from reference TRBV11-3 and TRBJ2-3, the complete variable domain is EAGVVQSPRYKIIEKKQPVAFWCNPISGHNTLYWYLQNLGQGPELLIRYENEEAVDDSQLPKDRFSAERLKGVDSTLKIQPAELGDSAVYLCASSSSGNTQYFGPGTRLTVL.